The TCR beta chain described here comes from a study of cytomegalovirus exposure and HLA in healthy donors. This CDR3 comprises 14 residues. In germline, CDR1 is SGHTS, CDR2 YDEGEE. V was cut by 0 bases and J by 4 bases, with 10 bases left in between. The study ran its PCR with 60 Vbeta and 13 Jbeta primers. Assay: immunoSEQ multiplex PCR; the TCRdb copy retains only in-frame clones and omits some. The sample includes about 130,000 clones, 70% of them seen just once. Sequencing was performed on PBMCs. This chain joins TRBV5-8 and TRBJ1-2; D not resolved. This clonotype was obtained from a woman aged 60-75 years in good health and CMV-seropositive. The CDR3, as DNA: TGTGCCAGCAGCTTGGGCGGAAACGGCTATGGCTACACCTTC. Translated: CASSLGGNGYGYTF.